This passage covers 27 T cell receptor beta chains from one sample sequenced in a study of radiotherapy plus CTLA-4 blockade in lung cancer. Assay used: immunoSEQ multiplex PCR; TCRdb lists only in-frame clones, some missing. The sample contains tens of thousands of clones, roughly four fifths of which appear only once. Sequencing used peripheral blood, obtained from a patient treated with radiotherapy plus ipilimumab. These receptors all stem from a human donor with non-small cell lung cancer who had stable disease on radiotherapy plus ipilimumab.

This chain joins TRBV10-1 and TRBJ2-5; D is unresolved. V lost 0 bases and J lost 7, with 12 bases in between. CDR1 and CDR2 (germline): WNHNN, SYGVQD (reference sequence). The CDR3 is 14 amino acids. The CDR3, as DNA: TGCGCCAGCAGTGAGTCGGGCGGCTCGGGGACCCAGTACTTC. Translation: CASSESGGSGTQYF.

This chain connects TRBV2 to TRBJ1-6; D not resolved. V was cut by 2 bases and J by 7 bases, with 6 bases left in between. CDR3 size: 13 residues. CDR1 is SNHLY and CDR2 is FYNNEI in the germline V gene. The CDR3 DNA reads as TGTGCCAGCAGTGAATCAGAAAATTCACCCCTCCACTTT. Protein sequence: CASSESENSPLHF.

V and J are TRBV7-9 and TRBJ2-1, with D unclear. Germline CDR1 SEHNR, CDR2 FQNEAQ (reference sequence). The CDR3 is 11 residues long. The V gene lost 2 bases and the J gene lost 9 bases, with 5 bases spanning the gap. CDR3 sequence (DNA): TGTGCCAGCAGCTTAATGGGTGAGCAGTTCTTC. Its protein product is CASSLMGEQFF.

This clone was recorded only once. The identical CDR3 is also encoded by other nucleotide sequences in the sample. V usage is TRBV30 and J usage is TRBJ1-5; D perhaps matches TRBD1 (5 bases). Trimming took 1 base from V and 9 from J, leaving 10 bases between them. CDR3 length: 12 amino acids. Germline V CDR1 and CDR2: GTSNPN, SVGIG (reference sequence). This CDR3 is CAWSERRGPQHF. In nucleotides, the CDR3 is TGTGCCTGGAGTGAACGGAGGGGGCCCCAGCATTTT.

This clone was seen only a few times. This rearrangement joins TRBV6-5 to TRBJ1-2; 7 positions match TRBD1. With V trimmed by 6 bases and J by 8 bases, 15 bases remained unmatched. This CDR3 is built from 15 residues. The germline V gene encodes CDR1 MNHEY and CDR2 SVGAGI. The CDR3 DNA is TGTGCCAGCAGGGGCTCCTCGAGGGGGCGAGGGGGCTACACCTTC. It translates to CASRGSSRGRGGYTF.

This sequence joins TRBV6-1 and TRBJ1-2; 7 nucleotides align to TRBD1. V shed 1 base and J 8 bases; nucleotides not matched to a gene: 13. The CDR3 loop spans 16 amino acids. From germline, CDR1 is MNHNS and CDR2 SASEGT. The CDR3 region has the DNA TGTGCCAGCAGTGAAGGAACAGGGGCGTGGGGTGACGGCTACACCTTC. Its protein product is CASSEGTGAWGDGYTF.

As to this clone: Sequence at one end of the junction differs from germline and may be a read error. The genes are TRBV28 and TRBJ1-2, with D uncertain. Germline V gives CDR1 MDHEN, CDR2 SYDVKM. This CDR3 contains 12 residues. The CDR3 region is CASSFLNYGCTF. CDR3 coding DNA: TGTGCCAGCAGTTTTCTGAACTATGGCTGCACCTTC.

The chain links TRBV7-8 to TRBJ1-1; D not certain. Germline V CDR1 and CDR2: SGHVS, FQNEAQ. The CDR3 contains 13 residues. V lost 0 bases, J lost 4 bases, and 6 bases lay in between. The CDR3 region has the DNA TGTGCCAGCAGCTTAGCAGAGACCACTGAAGCTTTCTTT. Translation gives CASSLAETTEAFF.

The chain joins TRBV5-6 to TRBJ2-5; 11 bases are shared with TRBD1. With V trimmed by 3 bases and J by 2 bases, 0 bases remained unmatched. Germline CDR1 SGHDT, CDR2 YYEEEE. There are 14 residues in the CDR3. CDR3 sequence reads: CASSWDRGQETQYF. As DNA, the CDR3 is TGTGCCAGCAGCTGGGACAGGGGGCAAGAGACCCAGTACTTC.

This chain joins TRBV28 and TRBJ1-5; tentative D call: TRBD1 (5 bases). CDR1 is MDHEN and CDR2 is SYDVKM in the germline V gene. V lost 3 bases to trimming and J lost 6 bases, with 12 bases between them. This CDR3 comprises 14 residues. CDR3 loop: CASSFKGRIQPQHF. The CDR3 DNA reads TGTGCCAGCAGTTTTAAGGGGAGGATTCAGCCCCAGCATTTT.

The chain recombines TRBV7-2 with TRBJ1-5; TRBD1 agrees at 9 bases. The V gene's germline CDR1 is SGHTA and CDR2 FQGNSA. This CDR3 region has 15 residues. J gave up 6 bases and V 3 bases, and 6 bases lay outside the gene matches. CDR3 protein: CASSFGTGITQPQHF. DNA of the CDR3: TGTGCCAGCAGCTTTGGGACAGGGATAACTCAGCCCCAGCATTTT.

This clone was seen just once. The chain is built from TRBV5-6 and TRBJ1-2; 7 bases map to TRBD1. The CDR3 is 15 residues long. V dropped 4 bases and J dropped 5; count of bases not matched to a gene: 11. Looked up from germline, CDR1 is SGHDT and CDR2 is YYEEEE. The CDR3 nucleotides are TGTGCCAGCAGCGACCGGGACAGCTCTATTTATGGCTACACCTTC. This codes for CASSDRDSSIYGYTF. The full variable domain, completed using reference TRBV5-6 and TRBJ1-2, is DAGVTQSPTHLIKTRGQQVTLRCSPKSGHDTVSWYQQALGQGPQFIFQYYEEEERQRGNFPDRFSGHQFPNYSSELNVNALLLGDSALYLCASSDRDSSIYGYTFGSGTRLTVV.

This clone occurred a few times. CDR3 DNA sequence: TGTGCCAGCAGTTACTCTCCGACAGGGGGCGGAAACACCATATATTTT. Encoded protein: CASSYSPTGGGNTIYF. V and J are TRBV6-6 and TRBJ1-3; TRBD1 matches 10 bases. With 0 bases clipped from V and 4 bases from J, the junction kept 3 bases outside the gene matches. The CDR3 totals 16 residues. Germline lookup yields CDR1 MNHNY and CDR2 SVGAGI (reference sequence).

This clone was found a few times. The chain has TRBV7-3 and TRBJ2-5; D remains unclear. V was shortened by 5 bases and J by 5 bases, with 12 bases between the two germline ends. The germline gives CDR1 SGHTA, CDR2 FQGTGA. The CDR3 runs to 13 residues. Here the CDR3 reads CASSLRSGETQYF. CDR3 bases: TGTGCCAGCAGCCTCAGAAGTGGGGAGACCCAGTACTTC.

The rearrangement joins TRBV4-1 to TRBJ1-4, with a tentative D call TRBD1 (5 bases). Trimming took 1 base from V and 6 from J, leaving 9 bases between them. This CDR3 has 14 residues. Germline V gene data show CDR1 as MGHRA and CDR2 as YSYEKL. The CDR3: CASSQGGGYEKLFF. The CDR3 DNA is TGCGCCAGCAGCCAAGGGGGGGGTTATGAAAAACTGTTTTTT.

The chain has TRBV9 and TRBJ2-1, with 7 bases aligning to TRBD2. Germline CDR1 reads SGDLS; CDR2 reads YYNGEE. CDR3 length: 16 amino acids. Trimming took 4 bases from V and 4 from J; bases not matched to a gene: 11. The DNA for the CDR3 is TGTGCCAGCAGCCCTGGGGGGACGGGGGGATACAATGAGCAGTTCTTC. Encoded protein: CASSPGGTGGYNEQFF.

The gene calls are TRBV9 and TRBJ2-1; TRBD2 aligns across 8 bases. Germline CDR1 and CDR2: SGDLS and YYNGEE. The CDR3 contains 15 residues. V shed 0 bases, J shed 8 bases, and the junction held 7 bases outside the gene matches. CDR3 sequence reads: CASSVDGGEIYEQFF. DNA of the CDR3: TGTGCCAGCAGCGTAGACGGGGGGGAAATCTATGAGCAGTTCTTC.

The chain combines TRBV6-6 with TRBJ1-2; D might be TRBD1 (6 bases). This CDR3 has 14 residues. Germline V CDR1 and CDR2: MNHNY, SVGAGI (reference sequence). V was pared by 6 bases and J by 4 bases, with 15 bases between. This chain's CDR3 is CASSLPGGLYGYTF. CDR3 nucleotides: TGTGCCAGCAGCCTCCCGGGGGGCCTCTATGGCTACACCTTC.

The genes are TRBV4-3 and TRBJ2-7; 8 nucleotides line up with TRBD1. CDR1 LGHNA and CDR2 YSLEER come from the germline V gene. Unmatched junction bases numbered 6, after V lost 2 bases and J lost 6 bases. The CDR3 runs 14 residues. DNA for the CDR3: TGCGCCAGCAGCCAAACTGACAGGGGCGCCGAGCAGTACTTC. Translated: CASSQTDRGAEQYF.

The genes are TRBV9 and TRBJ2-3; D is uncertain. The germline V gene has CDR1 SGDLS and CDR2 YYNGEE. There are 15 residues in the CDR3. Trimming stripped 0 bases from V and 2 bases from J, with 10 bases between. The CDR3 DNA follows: TGTGCCAGCAGCGTAGGTTGGACCCTCACAGATACGCAGTATTTT. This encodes CASSVGWTLTDTQYF.

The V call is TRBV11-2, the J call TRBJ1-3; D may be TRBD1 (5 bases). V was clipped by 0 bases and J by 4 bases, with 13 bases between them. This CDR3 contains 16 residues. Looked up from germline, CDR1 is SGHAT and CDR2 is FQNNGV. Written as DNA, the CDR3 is TGTGCCAGCAGCTTAGATTTAGCGGGGGTCGGAAACACCATATATTTT. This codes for CASSLDLAGVGNTIYF.

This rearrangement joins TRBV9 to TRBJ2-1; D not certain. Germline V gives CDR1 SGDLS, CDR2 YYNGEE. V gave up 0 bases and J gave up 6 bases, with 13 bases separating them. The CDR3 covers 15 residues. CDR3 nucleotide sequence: TGTGCCAGCAGCGTAGCTCACGTCTTTAGCAATGAGCAGTTCTTC. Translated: CASSVAHVFSNEQFF.

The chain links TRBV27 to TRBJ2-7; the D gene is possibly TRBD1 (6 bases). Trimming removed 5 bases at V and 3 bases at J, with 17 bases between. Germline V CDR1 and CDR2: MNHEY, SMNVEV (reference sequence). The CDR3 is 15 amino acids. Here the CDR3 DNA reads TGTGCCAGCAGTGCATCGGGACATTACCTCTACGAGCAGTACGTC. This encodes CASSASGHYLYEQYV.

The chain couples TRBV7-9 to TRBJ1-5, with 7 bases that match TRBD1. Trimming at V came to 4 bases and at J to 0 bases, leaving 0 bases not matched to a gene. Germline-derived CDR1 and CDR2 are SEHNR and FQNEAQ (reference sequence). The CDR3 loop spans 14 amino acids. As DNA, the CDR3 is TGTGCCAGCAGCTGGGACAGTAGCAATCAGCCCCAGCATTTT. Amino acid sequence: CASSWDSSNQPQHF.

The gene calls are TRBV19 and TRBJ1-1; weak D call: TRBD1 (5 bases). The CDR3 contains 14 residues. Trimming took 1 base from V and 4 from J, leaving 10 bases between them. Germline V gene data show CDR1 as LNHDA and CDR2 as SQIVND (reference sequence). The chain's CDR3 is CASSIVGVTTEAFF. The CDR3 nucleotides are TGTGCCAGTAGTATAGTAGGGGTGACCACTGAAGCTTTCTTT.

DNA for the CDR3: TGTGCCAGCAGTTACGGCACGCAAGGGGATACGCAGTATTTT. As protein: CASSYGTQGDTQYF. The gene calls are TRBV6-6 and TRBJ2-3; D is unclear. The length of the CDR3 is 14 residues. V was pared by 2 bases and J by 6 bases, with 12 bases between. CDR1 and CDR2 (germline): MNHNY, SVGAGI (reference sequence).

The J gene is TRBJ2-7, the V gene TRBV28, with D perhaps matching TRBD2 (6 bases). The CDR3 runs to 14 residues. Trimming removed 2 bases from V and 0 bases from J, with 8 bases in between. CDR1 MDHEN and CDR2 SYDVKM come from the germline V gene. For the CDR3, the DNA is TGTGCCAGCAGTTTAAACGGGGGCTCCTACGAGCAGTACGTC. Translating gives CASSLNGGSYEQYV.